This TCR beta chain is from a study of T-cell reconstitution after alpha-beta-depleted transplantation in children. V shed 0 bases and J 8 bases; nucleotides not matched to a gene: 7. The CDR3 is 16 residues long. Germline loops: CDR1 LNHDA, CDR2 SQIVND (reference sequence). This clonotype was recorded many times. Unique molecular identifiers featured in how the TCRbeta library was prepared. TCRdb itself ran the PCR reads through MiXCR, one entry per CDR3 protein. The table lists 150,000 to 200,000 distinct CDR3 sequences, approximately 7% of them singletons. This specimen was PBMCs from the stem cell graft donor, taken from the stem cell graft. The source is a human donor who donated a stem cell graft to a child with Wiskott-Aldrich syndrome. The chain recombines TRBV19 with TRBJ2-1; 10 bases line up with TRBD2. The CDR3: CASSIDSAGGPYEQFF. Written as DNA, the CDR3 is TGTGCCAGTAGTATAGATTCAGCGGGAGGGCCCTATGAGCAGTTCTTC.